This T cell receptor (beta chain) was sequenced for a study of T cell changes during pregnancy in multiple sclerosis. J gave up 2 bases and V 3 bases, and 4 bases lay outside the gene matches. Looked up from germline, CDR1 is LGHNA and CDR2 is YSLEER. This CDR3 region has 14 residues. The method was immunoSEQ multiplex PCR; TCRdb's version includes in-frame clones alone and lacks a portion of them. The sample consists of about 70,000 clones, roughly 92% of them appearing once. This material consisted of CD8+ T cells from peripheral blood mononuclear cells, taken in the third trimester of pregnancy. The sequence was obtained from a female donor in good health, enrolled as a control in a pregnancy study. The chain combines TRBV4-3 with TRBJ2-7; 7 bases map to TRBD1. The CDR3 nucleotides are TGCGCCAGCAGCCACGAAACAGGGGCCTACGAGCAGTACTTC. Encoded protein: CASSHETGAYEQYF.